This record covers a single T cell receptor (beta chain). V lost 0 bases, J lost 8 bases, and 10 bases stayed unmatched. The CDR3 covers 17 residues. Germline-derived CDR1 and CDR2 are SGHAT and FQNNGV. The data derive from a study of blood T cell repertoires in COVID-19. Whole-study context: Samples of COVID-19 (acute and convalescent) were obtained from the United States, Italy and Spain.

Assay: immunoSEQ multiplex PCR; the TCRdb copy retains only in-frame clones and omits some. The sample has around 72,000 clones; 75% to 85% are singletons. J is TRBJ1-4 and V is TRBV11-2, with 9 positions matching TRBD1. Sample: peripheral blood. The sequence was obtained from a woman aged 65 to 85 with acute or convalescent COVID-19. CDR3 sequence (DNA): TGTGCCAGCAGCTTAGATCCGGGACAGGGACTTTGGGAAAAACTGTTTTTT. Its protein product is CASSLDPGQGLWEKLFF.